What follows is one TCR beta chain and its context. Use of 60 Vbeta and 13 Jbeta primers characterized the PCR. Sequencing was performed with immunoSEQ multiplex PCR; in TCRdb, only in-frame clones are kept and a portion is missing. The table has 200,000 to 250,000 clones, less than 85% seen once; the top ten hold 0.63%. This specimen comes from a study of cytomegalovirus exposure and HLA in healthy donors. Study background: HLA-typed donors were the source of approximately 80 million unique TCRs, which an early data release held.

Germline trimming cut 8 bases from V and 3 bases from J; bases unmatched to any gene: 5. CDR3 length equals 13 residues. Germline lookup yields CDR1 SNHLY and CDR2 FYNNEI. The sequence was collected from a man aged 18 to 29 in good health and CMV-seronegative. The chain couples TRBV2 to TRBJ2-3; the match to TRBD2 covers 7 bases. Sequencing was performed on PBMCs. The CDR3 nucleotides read TGTGCCAGCCGGGAGCGGGAAACAGATACGCAGTATTTT. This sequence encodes CASRERETDTQYF. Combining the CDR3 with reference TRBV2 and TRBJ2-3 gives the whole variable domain EPEVTQTPSHQVTQMGQEVILRCVPISNHLYFYWYRQILGQKVEFLVSFYNNEISEKSEIFDDQFSVERPDGSNFTLKIRSTKLEDSAMYFCASRERETDTQYFGPGTRLTVL.